These 11 T cell receptor beta chains were all obtained from the same sample, sequenced in a study of blood T cells in healthy people across ages. With a J-beta primer mix and a sample-barcoded 5' primer, a second PCR ran 7 to 11 cycles. Each CDR3 protein gets one entry after TCRdb re-called the 5' RACE reads with MiXCR. The data contain more than 800,000 distinct CDR3 sequences, 45% of them seen just once; the ten biggest clones take up 18%. The sequencing sample was made of blood. Receptors originate from an older woman in good health.

This clonotype came up a few times. V and J are TRBV4-1 and TRBJ2-5, with a tentative D call TRBD2 (5 bases). The V gene lost 0 bases and the J gene lost 5 bases, with 13 bases spanning the gap. Germline V gene lookup returns CDR1 MGHRA and CDR2 YSYEKL. This CDR3 is built from 15 residues. The CDR3 loop reads CASSQEGIPGETQYF. DNA for the CDR3: TGCGCCAGCAGCCAAGAGGGGATCCCGGGGGAGACCCAGTACTTC.

This rearrangement joins TRBV5-4 to TRBJ2-1; D might be TRBD1 (6 bases). The germline CDR1 and CDR2 sequences are SGHNT and YYREEE (reference sequence). This CDR3 region has 15 residues. The ends were cut back, 1 base at V and 5 bases at J, with 13 bases in the middle. CDR3 nucleotide sequence: TGTGCCAGCAGCTTGCTTGCTAGGGACAACAATGAGCAGTTCTTC. This gives the protein CASSLLARDNNEQFF.

This sequence joins TRBV20-1 and TRBJ2-1, with D perhaps being TRBD1 or TRBD2 (5 bases each). Germline loops: CDR1 DFQATT, CDR2 SNEGSKA (reference sequence). The CDR3 spans 11 residues. The CDR3 reads CSAKSGDEQFF. The CDR3 bases are TGCAGCGCAAAAAGTGGGGACGAGCAGTTCTTC.

This clonotype was seen only a few times. The rearrangement uses TRBV7-9 and TRBJ2-1; 7 nucleotides match TRBD2. Germline lookup yields CDR1 SEHNR and CDR2 FQNEAQ (reference sequence). This CDR3 region has 16 residues. V shed 4 bases, J shed 10 bases, and the junction held 16 bases outside the gene matches. The CDR3 bases are TGTGCCAGCAGCTCCCCTCGACTTGCGGGAGTGCGGGAGCAGTTCTTC. This sequence encodes CASSSPRLAGVREQFF. Together with reference TRBV7-9 and TRBJ2-1, the CDR3 gives the full variable domain: DTGVSQNPRHKITKRGQNVTFRCDPISEHNRLYWYRQTLGQGPEFLTYFQNEAQLEKSRLLSDRFSAERPKGSFSTLEIQRTEQGDSAMYLCASSSPRLAGVREQFFGPGTRLTVL.

This chain links TRBV6-1 with TRBJ2-7; D not resolved. With 7 bases removed from V and 3 bases from J, the gap between germline ends came to 19 bases. The CDR3 extends over 15 amino acids. In germline, CDR1 is MNHNS, CDR2 SASEGT. The CDR3 region is CASNPIGVSGYEQYF. DNA of the CDR3: TGTGCCAGCAACCCTATAGGCGTTTCAGGCTACGAGCAGTACTTC.

For this clonotype: One end of the junction does not line up with germline, which may come from a read error. The chain has TRBV6-5 and TRBJ2-1, with 8 positions matching TRBD2. CDR3 length: 15 amino acids. CDR1 and CDR2 from the germline V gene are MNHEY and SVGAGI. The CDR3 nucleotides read TGTGCCAGCAGTTCGAGCGGGAGCTCCTGCAATGAGCAGTTCTTC. Translating gives CASSSSGSSCNEQFF.

The chain carries TRBV29-1 and TRBJ2-3, with 10 bases matching TRBD2. Germline lookup yields CDR1 SQVTM and CDR2 ANQGSEA. V lost 5 bases to trimming and J lost 1 base; unmatched junction nucleotides: 3. This CDR3 is built from 14 residues. The CDR3 DNA follows: TGCAGCGTTCCCGGACTAGCGGGCACAGATACGCAGTATTTT. It specifies CSVPGLAGTDTQYF.

This clonotype was counted a few times. CDR3 residues: CASRRASGIYNEQFF. In nucleotides, the CDR3 is TGTGCCAGTCGGAGGGCTAGCGGGATATACAATGAGCAGTTCTTC. The chain carries TRBV10-3 and TRBJ2-1; 9 nucleotides align to TRBD2. The CDR3 is 15 amino acids. Looked up from germline, CDR1 is ENHRY and CDR2 is SYGVKD. V shed 10 bases, J shed 4 bases, and the junction held 11 bases outside the gene matches.

The chain links TRBV3-1 to TRBJ2-5; TRBD2 is a possible D gene (5 bases). The closer fit of TRBJ2-7 to the DNA end suggests the J call may be wrong. In germline, CDR1 is LGHDT, CDR2 YNNKEL (reference sequence). CDR3 length: 13 amino acids. The CDR3 here is CASSQERADEQYF. The CDR3 nucleotides read TGTGCCAGCAGCCAAGAGAGAGCGGACGAGCAGTACTTC.

This sequence joins TRBV5-6 and TRBJ2-7, with 9 bases aligning to TRBD1. The germline V gene encodes CDR1 SGHDT and CDR2 YYEEEE. The CDR3 contains 16 residues. The J segment lost 5 bases and the V segment lost 0 bases, leaving 9 bases of the junction unmatched. Here the CDR3 reads CASSLAQGTGFNEQYF. The CDR3 DNA reads TGTGCCAGCAGCTTGGCCCAAGGGACAGGGTTCAACGAGCAGTACTTC.

This clonotype has only a few counts. This chain links TRBV5-1 with TRBJ2-1; tentative D call: TRBD1 (6 bases). The J call could be wrong; TRBJ2-7 is a better fit for the DNA end. Germline CDR1 is SGHRS and CDR2 is YFSETQ. The CDR3 runs to 13 residues. The CDR3 DNA reads TGCGCCAGCAGCTTGTTGGGGGCCTCCGAGCAGTACTTC. Its translation is CASSLLGASEQYF.